These 4 T cell receptor beta chains were sequenced from one sample in a study of shared clonotypes between healthy human individuals (dated by TCRdb to 2018 to 2020). CD8 naive samples were CD45RO-negative cells positively selected for CCR7, giving a CD45RA+CCR7+ population that excluded TemRA cells. The protocol used for the library was the immunoSEQ multiplex PCR assay. TCRdb limited this immuneACCESS table to in-frame rearrangements with V and J called. A share of clones is missing; checked studies link under half to unresolved V genes, and the rest is unexplained. Across this sample there are roughly 890,000 clones, with approximately 92% seen only once. The ten largest make up around 24% of the sample. The sequenced sample was naive CD8+ T cells sorted from blood. The meaning of the sample's cell subset or site label: CD45RA+CCR7+. These receptors were taken from a man aged 30-40 years in good health.

This chain joins TRBV27 and TRBJ1-1; D gene uncertain. From germline, CDR1 is MNHEY and CDR2 SMNVEV (reference sequence). V was shortened by 5 bases and J by 1 base, with 11 bases between the two germline ends. The CDR3 sequence is 14 residues long. CDR3 region: CASSAFAENTEAFF. DNA for the CDR3: TGTGCCAGCAGTGCCTTCGCTGAGAACACTGAAGCTTTCTTT.

The CDR3 DNA sequence: TGTGCCAGCAGTCGGACGGCGGATGGCTACACCTTC. Protein: CASSRTADGYTF. The chain has TRBV6-5 and TRBJ1-2; no firm D call. Deletions cut 5 bases from V and 6 bases from J, with 10 bases between. The CDR3 is 12 residues long. Germline V gene data show CDR1 as MNHEY and CDR2 as SVGAGI.

The chain combines TRBV7-9 with TRBJ2-2; the match to TRBD2 covers 9 bases. The CDR3 is 16 amino acids. The V gene end was trimmed by 5 bases and the J gene end by 3 bases; junction bases not matched to a gene: 7. Germline lookup yields CDR1 SEHNR and CDR2 FQNEAQ (reference sequence). The CDR3 reads CASSLLGGRDTGELFF. The CDR3 DNA sequence: TGTGCCAGCAGCCTCCTCGGCGGGAGGGACACCGGGGAGCTGTTTTTT. Full variable domain (missing parts from reference TRBV7-9 and TRBJ2-2): DTGVSQNPRHKITKRGQNVTFRCDPISEHNRLYWYRQTLGQGPEFLTYFQNEAQLEKSRLLSDRFSAERPKGSFSTLEIQRTEQGDSAMYLCASSLLGGRDTGELFFGEGSRLTVL.

The chain couples TRBV29-1 to TRBJ2-1; TRBD1 matches 7 bases. The CDR3 is made up of 14 amino acids. CDR1 is SQVTM, CDR2 ANQGSEA, per germline. V shed 6 bases, J shed 0 bases, and the junction held 5 bases outside the gene matches. CDR3 amino acids: CSVTTGSSYNEQFF. The CDR3 bases are TGCAGCGTCACGACAGGGAGCTCCTACAATGAGCAGTTCTTC.